This T cell receptor beta chain was captured by sequencing in a study of T cell responses to AZD1222 COVID-19 vaccine. As for the study in general: The analysis combined second doses at about 4 or about 12 weeks. Study-level points and caveats: Baseline serostatus was positive in only a handful of AZD1222 recipients. An increase in Spike-specific TCR breadth and depth was observed after two AZD1222 doses. Donors were chiefly white British, with a greater number of females, and clonal diversity was perhaps underestimated.

Turning to this clone: Antigen: not known.

The data were produced by immunoSEQ multiplex PCR, yet TCRdb's version contains in-frame clones alone and is incomplete. The sample includes more than 110,000 clones, around 89% of them seen just once. Germline CDR1 is LNHDA and CDR2 is SQIVND (reference sequence). The V gene end was trimmed by 2 bases and the J gene end by 4 bases; junction bases not matched to a gene: 7. There are 16 residues in the CDR3. The TCR comes from an adult in good health. Sequenced material: peripheral blood, taken on day 0 of AZD1222 vaccination. This chain uses TRBV19 with TRBJ1-4, with 7 nucleotides matching TRBD1. The CDR3 loop reads CASSILGTAFNEKLFF. As DNA, the CDR3 is TGTGCCAGTAGTATACTCGGGACAGCCTTTAATGAAAAACTGTTTTTT. The full variable domain, with the rest looked up from reference TRBV19 and TRBJ1-4, is DGGITQSPKYLFRKEGQNVTLSCEQNLNHDAMYWYRQDPGQGLRLIYYSQIVNDFQKGDIAEGYSVSREKKESFPLTVTSAQKNPTAFYLCASSILGTAFNEKLFFGSGTQLSVL.